Presented here are 21 T cell receptor beta chains from one specimen sequenced in a study of spatial heterogeneity in lung cancer. TCRdb used MiXCR to reprocess the 5' RACE reads, holding one entry per CDR3 protein. The sample lists tens of thousands of distinct CDR3 sequences, around 6.7% seen once, with less than 3.5% in the top ten. Time point here: sample taken at primary tumor resection. No cell sorting; template was whole RNA from tumor, lung tissue or PBMC. The source material was PBMCs, sampled at surgery. These receptors all stem from a female donor with early-stage non-small cell lung cancer.

There are a few counts of this clonotype. The chain employs TRBV12-3 or TRBV12-4 and TRBJ2-1, with 8 nucleotides matching TRBD2. This CDR3 comprises 15 residues. With V trimmed by 7 bases and J by 2 bases, 7 bases remained unmatched. CDR3 sequence: CASKQSGGAYNEQFF. In DNA form, the CDR3 reads TGTGCCAGCAAACAAAGCGGGGGCGCCTACAATGAGCAGTTCTTC.

This clonotype was recorded at least ten times. The chain recombines TRBV24-1 with TRBJ2-1; D not certain. The germline CDR1 and CDR2 sequences are KGHDR and SFDVKD. Between the trimmed V and J ends, which lost 3 bases and 7 bases, there was a span of 12 bases. The CDR3 extends over 14 amino acids. CDR3 region: CATSDPYVGNEQFF. The CDR3 DNA sequence: TGTGCCACCAGTGATCCTTATGTGGGGAATGAGCAGTTCTTC.

This rearrangement joins TRBV10-3 to TRBJ1-1, with D perhaps TRBD1 (5 bases). The CDR3 runs 13 residues. Germline V CDR1 and CDR2: ENHRY, SYGVKD. The V and J ends lost 4 bases and 5 bases respectively, with 11 bases between them. The CDR3, as DNA: TGTGCCATCAGTGGGGGAGGGGAAACTGAAGCTTTCTTT. It codes for CAISGGGETEAFF.

This clonotype was counted many times. This chain joins TRBV3-1 and TRBJ2-1; a weak D match, TRBD2 (5 bases). Germline V gene sequence: CDR1 LGHDT, CDR2 YNNKEL (reference sequence). The CDR3 contains 16 residues. V was cut by 0 bases and J by 7 bases, with 16 bases left in between. The CDR3 sequence: CASSQDAGSRGNEQFF. In nucleotides, the CDR3 is TGTGCCAGCAGCCAAGACGCCGGGTCTCGGGGAAATGAGCAGTTCTTC.

This clonotype was detected ten times or more. The chain carries TRBV5-1 and TRBJ2-7, with 10 nucleotides matching TRBD1. CDR1 SGHRS and CDR2 YFSETQ come from the germline V gene. The CDR3 is 17 amino acids. Trimming removed 3 bases from V and 2 bases from J; junction bases left unmatched: 11. The chain's CDR3 is CASSSTTGTGDTYEQYF. Here the CDR3 DNA reads TGCGCCAGCAGCTCCACGACCGGGACAGGGGATACCTACGAGCAGTACTTC.

This clonotype was detected many times. The V call is TRBV29-1, the J call TRBJ1-3; no clear D. Looked up from germline, CDR1 is SQVTM and CDR2 is ANQGSEA. This CDR3 comprises 13 residues. V lost 3 bases and J 0 bases, leaving 6 bases between the germline ends. The CDR3 here is CSVDTGSGNTIYF. CDR3 nucleotides: TGCAGCGTTGACACGGGCTCTGGAAACACCATATATTTT.

This sequence joins TRBV7-9 and TRBJ2-3; perhaps TRBD2 as D (5 bases). V gave up 1 base and J gave up 2 bases, with 7 bases separating them. Per the germline V gene, CDR1 is SEHNR and CDR2 is FQNEAQ (reference sequence). The CDR3 contains 14 residues. DNA for the CDR3: TGTGCCAGCAGCTTAGGAGCGGCCACAGATACGCAGTATTTT. This encodes CASSLGAATDTQYF.

This clonotype was observed at least ten times. This chain uses TRBV5-1 with TRBJ1-1; D unresolved. The CDR3 covers 15 residues. V lost 4 bases and J 2 bases, leaving 15 bases between the germline ends. Germline V CDR1 and CDR2: SGHRS, YFSETQ. The CDR3 region has the DNA TGCGCCAGCAGCCTGGAGGGCTTCGGTAACACTGAAGCTTTCTTT. Translated, it gives CASSLEGFGNTEAFF.

A few counts support this clonotype. V and J are TRBV29-1 and TRBJ1-4; D is ambiguous. The CDR3 spans 15 residues. V shed 4 bases and J shed 0 bases, with 12 bases lying between them. The germline gives CDR1 SQVTM, CDR2 ANQGSEA. The CDR3 spells CSVGSSGTTNEKLFF. The CDR3 coding sequence is TGCAGCGTTGGTTCCTCAGGTACAACTAATGAAAAACTGTTTTTT.

Only a few counts were recorded for this clonotype. CDR3 in DNA: TGCAGTGCTAGAGAAGGGGGGCCCCTCTCTGGGGCCAACGTCCTGACTTTC. It specifies CSAREGGPLSGANVLTF. This chain connects TRBV20-1 to TRBJ2-6, with D perhaps matching TRBD1 or TRBD2 (6 bases each). Trimming cost V 0 bases and J 0 bases, with 12 bases left between them. This CDR3 has 17 residues. Germline V gives CDR1 DFQATT, CDR2 SNEGSKA (reference sequence).

This clonotype was observed at least ten times. The V gene is TRBV6-5, the J gene TRBJ1-1; D may be TRBD1 (6 bases). V was pared by 3 bases and J by 1 base, with 12 bases between. The CDR3 consists of 15 residues. Germline V gene sequence: CDR1 MNHEY, CDR2 SVGAGI. The CDR3 sequence is CASSYSKGGNTEAFF. CDR3 sequence (DNA): TGTGCCAGCAGTTATTCCAAGGGGGGGAACACTGAAGCTTTCTTT.

Many counts were recorded for this clonotype. The rearrangement uses TRBV29-1 and TRBJ2-1, with 9 nucleotides matching TRBD2. The CDR3 has 16 amino acids. Looked up from germline, CDR1 is SQVTM and CDR2 is ANQGSEA. Trimming took 0 bases from V and 2 from J; bases not matched to a gene: 5. The CDR3 is CSVEDPQRGAYNEQFF. CDR3 DNA: TGCAGCGTTGAAGATCCCCAGCGGGGGGCCTACAATGAGCAGTTCTTC.

This clonotype was recorded many times. This chain uses TRBV29-1 with TRBJ2-5; a possible D gene is TRBD1 (6 bases). The CDR3 is 14 amino acids. Germline-derived CDR1 and CDR2 are SQVTM and ANQGSEA. Trimming removed 1 base at V and 5 bases at J, with 14 bases between. The CDR3 sequence: CSVEGTAVRETQYF. The CDR3 nucleotides read TGCAGCGTTGAAGGGACAGCGGTTAGGGAGACCCAGTACTTC.

V is TRBV6-5 and J is TRBJ1-2, with 7 positions matching TRBD1. Trimming took 6 bases from V and 5 from J; bases not matched to a gene: 3. The V gene's germline CDR1 is MNHEY and CDR2 SVGAGI. This CDR3 has 12 amino acids. The CDR3 DNA reads as TGTGCCAGCAGCTCGACAGGGTATGGCTACACCTTC. Translating gives CASSSTGYGYTF.

This clonotype was counted ten times or more. The chain employs TRBV29-1 and TRBJ2-7; the D gene is possibly TRBD1 (5 bases). Trimming shortened V by 3 bases and J by 2 bases, and 14 bases separated the two germline ends. The CDR3 consists of 14 residues. Germline lookup yields CDR1 SQVTM and CDR2 ANQGSEA. This CDR3 reads CSVEMTEEPYEQYF. CDR3 nucleotides: TGCAGCGTTGAGATGACAGAAGAGCCCTACGAGCAGTACTTC.

This clonotype was seen at least ten times. The chain employs TRBV20-1 and TRBJ2-7, with TRBD1 matching over 10 bases. CDR1 is DFQATT and CDR2 is SNEGSKA in the germline V gene (reference sequence). This CDR3 comprises 15 residues. V lost 5 bases, J lost 4 bases, and 11 bases stayed unmatched. The CDR3 nucleotides are TGCAGTGCTCGATTAAGACAGGGGGCGGGGTACGAGCAGTACTTC. Amino acid sequence: CSARLRQGAGYEQYF.

This clonotype was seen many times. V is TRBV28 and J is TRBJ2-5; D gene ambiguous. Trimming shortened V by 7 bases and J by 2 bases, and 5 bases separated the two germline ends. CDR1 is MDHEN and CDR2 is SYDVKM in the germline V gene. The CDR3 length is 11 residues. The CDR3 loop reads CASKTQETQYF. In DNA form, the CDR3 reads TGTGCCAGCAAAACGCAAGAGACCCAGTACTTC.

CDR3 coding DNA: TGTGCCAGCAGCTTCGACACCTATGGCTACACCTTC. This sequence encodes CASSFDTYGYTF. The chain employs TRBV7-9 and TRBJ1-2; D call uncertain. V lost 3 bases, J lost 4 bases, and 6 bases lay in between. The CDR3 spans 12 residues. CDR1 SEHNR and CDR2 FQNEAQ come from the germline V gene (reference sequence).

About this clonotype: A single base separates this from a much larger clone, so it may be a read error. The chain is built from TRBV28 and TRBJ2-1; no definite D call. Germline CDR1 and CDR2: MDHEN and SYDVKM. This CDR3 contains 16 residues. The CDR3 reads CASRPSVTSSYNGQFF. CDR3 in DNA: TGTGCCAGCAGGCCATCAGTGACGAGCTCCTACAATGGGCAGTTCTTC.

The table lists this clonotype with a few counts. The V call is TRBV20-1, the J call TRBJ2-1; D is unresolved. The CDR3 sequence is 17 residues long. The germline gives CDR1 DFQATT, CDR2 SNEGSKA (reference sequence). The V end lost 4 bases, the J end lost 1 base, and 20 bases lay between the germline ends. This CDR3 is CSAMTDILAQSYNEQFF. The CDR3 nucleotides read TGCAGTGCTATGACTGACATTTTGGCGCAGTCCTACAATGAGCAGTTCTTC.

This clonotype was observed many times. The CDR3 region has the DNA TGCGCCAGCAGCTTGGCCCCTAGCGGGGGGGCAGATACGCAGTATTTT. This codes for CASSLAPSGGADTQYF. The chain has TRBV5-1 and TRBJ2-3; 12 bases align to TRBD2. The V gene's germline CDR1 is SGHRS and CDR2 YFSETQ. The CDR3 covers 16 residues. V lost 0 bases, J lost 4 bases, and 3 bases stayed unmatched.